The 7 T cell receptor beta chains below come from one sample, sequenced in a study of blood T cell repertoires in COVID-19. Libraries were prepared by immunoSEQ multiplex PCR; TCRdb keeps only in-frame clonotypes and omits some of them. Here the sample spans under 200,000 clones, over 80% being singletons. Sequenced: PBMCs or T cells enriched from blood (not recorded which). All receptors come from a woman aged 45-65 years who had recovered from COVID-19.

The chain combines TRBV27 with TRBJ1-5; the D gene is possibly TRBD1 (6 bases). Germline loops: CDR1 MNHEY, CDR2 SMNVEV (reference sequence). V lost 2 bases to trimming and J lost 3 bases, with 14 bases between them. This CDR3 is 16 amino acids long. CDR3 nucleotide sequence: TGTGCCAGCAGTTTAGTCGGTGGGGGCTACAATCAGCCCCAGCATTTT. This sequence encodes CASSLVGGGYNQPQHF.

The sample holds a few counts of this clone. The chain carries TRBV29-1 and TRBJ2-3; the match to TRBD2 covers 10 bases. V gave up 7 bases and J gave up 0 bases; unmatched junction bases: 7. CDR3 size: 15 residues. CDR1 and CDR2 (germline): SQVTM, ANQGSEA. The CDR3 reads CSGRTSGASTDTQYF. DNA for the CDR3: TGCAGCGGAAGGACTAGCGGAGCTAGCACAGATACGCAGTATTTT.

The chain combines TRBV3-1 (or the pseudogene TRBV3-2) with TRBJ1-4; TRBD1 matches at 7 bases. The V and J ends lost 1 base and 8 bases, in that order; junction bases with no gene match: 4. Per germline, CDR1 LGHDT and CDR2 YNNKEL (reference sequence). The CDR3 sequence is 14 residues long. Written as DNA, the CDR3 is TGTGCCAGCAGCCAAGGACAGGGTTGGGAAAAACTGTTTTTT. Its translation is CASSQGQGWEKLFF.

The chain joins TRBV2 to TRBJ1-1; D is undetermined. The CDR3 is 13 residues long. Germline CDR1 is SNHLY and CDR2 is FYNNEI. Trimming pared 6 bases from V and 3 bases from J, leaving 11 bases between. CDR3 residues: CASSAQVYTEAFF. CDR3 DNA sequence: TGTGCCAGCAGCGCCCAGGTGTACACTGAAGCTTTCTTT.

This chain links TRBV15 with TRBJ2-7; 7 nucleotides align to TRBD2. The germline CDR1 and CDR2 sequences are LNHNV and YYDKDF (reference sequence). CDR3 length equals 17 residues. J gave up 4 bases and V 0 bases, and 12 bases lay outside the gene matches. The CDR3 loop is CATSRDRWGRAHYEQYV. The CDR3 region has the DNA TGTGCCACCAGCAGAGATCGTTGGGGGAGGGCGCATTACGAGCAGTACGTC.

The chain is built from TRBV5-1 and TRBJ1-1, with a tentative D call TRBD1 (6 bases). CDR1 is SGHRS and CDR2 is YFSETQ in the germline V gene. V was pared by 0 bases and J by 2 bases, with 14 bases between. This CDR3 is 16 amino acids long. The chain's CDR3 is CASSLGAGDANTEAFF. CDR3 DNA: TGCGCCAGCAGCTTGGGGGCAGGGGACGCCAACACTGAAGCTTTCTTT.

The chain combines TRBV5-1 with TRBJ1-4; D remains unclear. The CDR3 is 15 residues long. Germline V CDR1 and CDR2: SGHRS, YFSETQ. V was trimmed by 4 bases and J by 0 bases, leaving 10 bases between them. The CDR3 is CASSPYVATNEKLFF. The CDR3 nucleotides read TGCGCCAGCAGCCCTTACGTAGCAACTAATGAAAAACTGTTTTTT.